This TCR beta chain was captured in a study of shared clonotypes between healthy human individuals. Study-level points and caveats: Some naive CD4 clonotypes, roughly 4.8%, turned up in common across a few donors.

The table came from immunoSEQ multiplex PCR; TCRdb's copy has only in-frame clones and leaves some out. This repertoire shows 2 million to 2.5 million clones, 90% to 95% found once; its top ten account for more than 1.5%. This CDR3 is built from 15 residues. Germline CDR1 reads SGHVS; CDR2 reads FNYEAQ. Trimming at V came to 4 bases and at J to 2 bases, leaving 4 bases not matched to a gene. Positively selected for CCR7, the CD45RO-negative cells used as naive CD8 cells excluded terminally differentiated effector memory CD45RA+ cells. On this clone: Antigen unknown.

This clonotype originated in a man younger than 35 in good health. Some clones in this sample may be carry-over from other donors' samples. The source material was naive CD8+ T cells from PBMCs. This chain links TRBV7-6 with TRBJ2-7, with TRBD2 matching 11 bases. CDR3 in amino acids: CASSSGLAVTYEQYF. CDR3 DNA sequence: TGTGCCAGCAGCTCGGGACTAGCGGTGACCTACGAGCAGTACTTC.